The present T cell receptor (beta chain) was sequenced within a study of shared clonotypes between healthy human individuals. Looked up from germline, CDR1 is SGHRS and CDR2 is YFSETQ. The CDR3 runs to 17 residues. J lost 2 bases, V lost 4 bases, and 4 bases had no gene match. This table comes from immunoSEQ multiplex PCR, and its TCRdb copy is limited to in-frame clones, with some not included. The sample carries millions of clones, roughly 92% recorded once. The clonotype comes from a man aged 18 to 30 in good health. Sequenced: naive CD4+ T cells sorted from blood. Stated subset: CD45RA+ positively selected. The chain has TRBV5-1 and TRBJ2-2; 14 bases map to TRBD2. The DNA for the CDR3 is TGCGCCAGCAGCACGGGACTAGCGGGGGTTAACACCGGGGAGCTGTTTTTT. Its translation is CASSTGLAGVNTGELFF.